These T cell receptor beta chains were read from a single sample in a study of cytomegalovirus exposure and HLA in healthy donors. Produced via immunoSEQ multiplex PCR; TCRdb's table is partial and in-frame only. This table has over 250,000 clones, about nine tenths appearing once. The sequencing input was PBMCs. The source is a man between 40 and 49 years old in good health and CMV-seropositive. The CDR3 runs from the conserved cysteine through the conserved F or W. The order of the fields is V gene, clone size, J gene, D gene, CDR3 DNA, CDR3 protein. D genes are given only for firm matches. The listing skips clone size in some rows; elsewhere it reads once, few, many or a size class.

>TRBV6-1|NA|TRBJ2-5|NA
TGTGCCAGCAGTGTAGGGGGATCAATTTTGGAGACCCAGTACTTC
CASSVGGSILETQYF
>TRBV7-9|NA|TRBJ1-1|TRBD1
TGTGCCAGCAGCTCCCAGGGGGCTGGGAACACTGAAGCTTTCTTT
CASSSQGAGNTEAFF
>TRBV27|once|TRBJ1-1|NA
TGTGCCAGCAGCCCAGGGTGGGGGGACACTGAAGCTTTCTTT
CASSPGWGDTEAFF
>TRBV5-1|NA|TRBJ2-7|NA
TGCGCCAGCAGCGAAGCGCTCACCTACGAGCAGTACTTC
CASSEALTYEQYF
>TRBV10-2|NA|TRBJ2-4|TRBD1
TGCGCCAGCAGTCTCAAAACTGTCGACAGGGAAAACATTCAGTACTTC
CASSLKTVDRENIQYF
>TRBV7-6|NA|TRBJ1-3|TRBD1
TGTGCCAGCAGCTTGGGGACAGCTGGAAACACCATATATTTT
CASSLGTAGNTIYF
>TRBV27|NA|TRBJ2-7|NA
TGTGCCAGCAGTTGGACACTCTCCTACGAGCAGTACTTC
CASSWTLSYEQYF
>TRBV18|NA|TRBJ1-2|TRBD1
TGTGCCAGCTCAGAGGACAGGAACTATGGCTACACCTTC
CASSEDRNYGYTF
>TRBV4-2|NA|TRBJ1-5|NA
TGTGCCAGCAGCCAAGATAACGGTAGCAATCAGCCCCAGCATTTT
CASSQDNGSNQPQHF
>TRBV6-5|NA|TRBJ2-3|NA
TGTGCCAGCAGCAAAGGGCTAGCCCAGCGTGATACGCAGTATTTT
CASSKGLAQRDTQYF
>TRBV28|NA|TRBJ2-7|TRBD1
TGTGCCAGCAGTTCCCGGGACAGGGGGCTCCTCGAGCAGTACTTC
CASSSRDRGLLEQYF
>TRBV5-4|NA|TRBJ2-3|NA
TGTGCCAGCAGCTGGCCCGGGAGGGGGCCCACAGATACGCAGTATTTT
CASSWPGRGPTDTQYF
>TRBV21-1|NA|TRBJ1-3|NA
TGTGCCAGCAGCAAAGTGGGGACAGGGGACTGGGCTGGAAACACCATATATTTT
CASSKVGTGDWAGNTIYF
>TRBV5-4|NA|TRBJ2-1|NA
TGTGCCAGCAGCCTTCCTGAACTAGCCAATGAGCAGTTCTTC
CASSLPELANEQFF
>TRBV11-2|NA|TRBJ2-7|NA
TGTGCCAGCAGCTTAGTTTCTGAGCAGTACTTC
CASSLVSEQYF
>TRBV20-1|NA|TRBJ2-7|NA
TGCAGTGCTAGATCGGGACTGGCGCCGTACTTC
CSARSGLAPYF
>TRBV29-1|few|TRBJ1-1|NA
TGCAGCGTGCTCAGAAGTAGGAGACGGCATACGAACACTGAAGCTTTCTTT
CSVLRSRRRHTNTEAFF